The clone carrying this T cell receptor (beta chain) was seen a few times. Its antigen is unidentified. V lost 2 bases and J lost 5, with 20 bases in between. Germline assignment: CDR1 SGDLS and CDR2 YYNGEE. This CDR3 spans 17 amino acids. This record comes from a study of beta chain features in type 1 diabetes. Overall study results and limits: Fewer junction insertions and more nucleotide deletions appeared in type 1 diabetes patients.

As every portion of the isolated RNA was reverse transcribed, the sequencing read expressed TCRB transcripts. Here immunoSEQ multiplex PCR was the method, and the copy in TCRdb shows in-frame clones only, minus some. This sample has just over 450,000 clones, with 30% found just once. Specimen: naive CD4+ T cells from blood. The clonotype comes from a man younger than 35 in good health. The chain couples TRBV9 to TRBJ2-1; D might be TRBD2 (6 bases). CDR3 bases: TGTGCCAGCAGCGTCAGGGTCAGGGCCGGAGGGGACAATGAGCAGTTCTTC. Residues: CASSVRVRAGGDNEQFF.